This T cell receptor (beta chain) was sequenced for a study of T cell clonality in common variable immunodeficiency. The study, taken as a whole, reports: Repertoire-complication correlations in CVID were limited by patient heterogeneity. CVID subjects had higher TCRbeta clonality than healthy controls, most marked in about a third. The cause of increased CVID clonality remains unclear without subpopulation sequencing.

This clone was counted many times. Its specificity is unknown. Heparinized whole blood, roughly 4.5 to 9 ml, came from each donor. The table came from immunoSEQ multiplex PCR; TCRdb's copy has only in-frame clones and leaves some out. The sample presents approximately 51,000 clones, none singletons. The sample taken for sequencing was peripheral blood mononuclear cells. This clonotype was sampled from a person aged 18 to 75 in good health.

CDR3 sequence: CASGDRESGELFF. The DNA read from the CDR3 is TGTGCCAGCGGGGACAGGGAATCCGGGGAG. The chain combines TRBV10-3 with TRBJ2-2, with TRBD1 matching over 9 bases. Sequencing ends 3 residues short of the CDR3 end; the germline J gene provides the rest. CDR3 length: 13 residues. CDR1 and CDR2 from the germline V gene are ENHRY and SYGVKD. The trim removed 10 bases at V and 6 bases at J, leaving 6 bases unmatched.